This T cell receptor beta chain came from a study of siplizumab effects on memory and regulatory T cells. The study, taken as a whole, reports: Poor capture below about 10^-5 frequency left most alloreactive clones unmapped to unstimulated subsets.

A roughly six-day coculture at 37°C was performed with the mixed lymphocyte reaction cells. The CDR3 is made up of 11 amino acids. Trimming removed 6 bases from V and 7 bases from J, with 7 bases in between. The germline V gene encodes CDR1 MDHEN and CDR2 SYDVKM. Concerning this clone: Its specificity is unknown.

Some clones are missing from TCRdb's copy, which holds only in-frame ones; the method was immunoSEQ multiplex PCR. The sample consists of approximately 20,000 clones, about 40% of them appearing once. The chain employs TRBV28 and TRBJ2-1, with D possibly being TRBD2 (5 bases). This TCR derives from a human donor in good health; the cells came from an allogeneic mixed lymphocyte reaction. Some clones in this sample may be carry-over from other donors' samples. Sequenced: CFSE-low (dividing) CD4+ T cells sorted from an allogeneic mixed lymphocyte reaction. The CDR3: CASRGRNEQFF. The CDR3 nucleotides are TGTGCCAGCAGGGGGAGAAATGAGCAGTTCTTC.